The following is a TCR beta chain sequence with its context. The sample comes from a study of cytotoxic CD8 clonotypes in ibrutinib-treated CLL. About the research overall: After a median of approximately 68 months, about 14 patients stayed remitted and 12 progressed; responses had been partial in around 25 and complete in 2.

TCRdb's copy holds only in-frame clones and misses some; the assay was immunoSEQ multiplex PCR. The repertoire includes 55,000 to 80,000 clones, approximately 90% of them detected once, and 2.5% to 3.5% sits in the top ten. V lost 4 bases and J lost 7; bases outside the gene matches: 2. Germline V lookup: CDR1 SGHRS, CDR2 YFSETQ. The CDR3 spans 12 residues. The sequence was collected from a human donor with chronic lymphocytic leukemia. V is TRBV5-1 and J is TRBJ1-1; 9 nucleotides align to TRBD1. Sequences were derived from PBMCs, sampled after 12 months of ibrutinib treatment. As DNA, the CDR3 is TGCGCCAGCAGCGGGACAGGGAATGAAGCTTTCTTT. Protein product: CASSGTGNEAFF.